Each of the 2 T cell receptor beta chains below was sequenced from the same sample in a study of shared clonotypes between healthy human individuals. Assay used: immunoSEQ multiplex PCR; TCRdb lists only in-frame clones, some missing. The sample carries roughly 2 million clones, 90% to 96% recorded once. The sequenced material came from naive CD4+ T cells sorted from blood. The subset: CD45RA+ positively selected. The receptors were sampled from a man in his late teens or twenties in good health.

With respect to this clone: Other DNA sequences within the sample encode an identical CDR3. The V call is TRBV7-9, the J call TRBJ1-4; D is possibly TRBD1 (6 bases). V lost 3 bases and J 3 bases, leaving 8 bases between the germline ends. The CDR3 is 14 amino acids. Germline values: CDR1 SEHNR, CDR2 FQNEAQ (reference sequence). CDR3: CASSLGGSNEKLFF. Here the CDR3 DNA reads TGTGCCAGCAGCTTGGGGGGCTCTAATGAAAAACTGTTTTTT.

The chain has TRBV5-1 and TRBJ1-1; D is ambiguous. This CDR3 has 14 residues. V lost 1 base and J 1 base, leaving 8 bases between the germline ends. Germline values: CDR1 SGHRS, CDR2 YFSETQ. This chain's CDR3 is CASSLLGTNTEAFF. For the CDR3, the DNA is TGCGCCAGCAGCTTGCTGGGCACGAACACTGAAGCTTTCTTT.